The rows below give T cell receptor beta chains drawn from one sample of a study of shared clonotypes between healthy human individuals. Repertoires were generated with immunoSEQ multiplex PCR, while TCRdb's copy carries only in-frame clones and drops some. Among 2 million to 2.5 million clones listed, approximately 95% were seen once. Sequencing input: naive CD4+ T cells from PBMCs. These TCRs come from a man aged 18 to 35 in good health. Some clones in this sample may be carry-over from other donors' samples. The CDR3 runs from the conserved cysteine through the conserved F or W. The D gene is left open where the match is weak. Size values are once, few and many counts, or a class for expanded clones, and some rows have none.

V	J	D	size	DNA	CDR3
TRBV7-3	TRBJ2-3	TRBD2	NA	TGTGCCAGCAGCTTCGGACTAGGTGTGACAGATACGCAGTATTTT	CASSFGLGVTDTQYF
TRBV5-1	TRBJ2-7	TRBD1	NA	TGCGCCAGCAGCCAGCCGGGACAGGGTAACTACGAGCAGTACTTC	CASSQPGQGNYEQYF
TRBV5-5	TRBJ2-7	TRBD2	NA	TGTGCCAGCAGCTTGGTCACGGGACTAGCGGGTTACGAGCAGTACTTC	CASSLVTGLAGYEQYF
TRBV6-1	TRBJ1-2	NA	NA	TGTGCCAGCAGTTTTGCGGACGGAGCTAACTATGGCTACACCTTC	CASSFADGANYGYTF
TRBV4-2	TRBJ1-1	TRBD1	NA	TGTGCCAGCAGCCAGGCCGGGACAGTGGGCGTCACTGAAGCTTTCTTT	CASSQAGTVGVTEAFF
TRBV9	TRBJ2-7	TRBD2	NA	TGTGCCAGCAGCGTAGGCGGGGGGCTCTACGAGCAGTACTTC	CASSVGGGLYEQYF
TRBV7-2	TRBJ1-3	NA	NA	TGTGCCAGCAGCTTAGGGGTTGGTGCTGGAAACACCATATATTTT	CASSLGVGAGNTIYF
TRBV5-1	TRBJ1-1	TRBD1	NA	TGCGCCAGCAGCTTGGCAATGACAGGGGACACTGAAGCTTTCTTT	CASSLAMTGDTEAFF
TRBV5-1	TRBJ2-4	NA	NA	TGCGCCAGCAGCTTTACGGGGACCATAGCCAAAAACATTCAGTACTTC	CASSFTGTIAKNIQYF
TRBV7-2	TRBJ1-2	NA	NA	TGTGCCAGCAGCCCCGACGGTGGGGGAGTGTATGGCTACACCTTC	CASSPDGGGVYGYTF
TRBV19	TRBJ1-1	TRBD1	NA	TGTGCCAGTAGTGTCTTTGGGACAGGGGGGGCGATCACTGAAGCTTTCTTT	CASSVFGTGGAITEAFF
TRBV5-4	TRBJ1-6	NA	once	TGTGCCAGCAGCCCTACTGGGCCGTCACCCCTCCACTTT	CASSPTGPSPLHF
TRBV7-9	TRBJ1-1	NA	NA	TGTGCCAGCAGCTTAGCACAGTCCACTGAAGCTTTCTTT	CASSLAQSTEAFF
TRBV18	TRBJ2-1	NA	NA	TGTGCCAGCTCACCAGGGAGCTCCTACAATGAGCAGTTCTTC	CASSPGSSYNEQFF
TRBV5-1	TRBJ2-2	TRBD2	NA	TGCGCCAGCAGCTTCCTGGGACTAGGAACCGGGGAGCTGTTTTTT	CASSFLGLGTGELFF
TRBV28	TRBJ1-3	NA	NA	TGTGCCAGCAGTTTGGGAATCGTAGGAGATGGAAACACCATATATTTT	CASSLGIVGDGNTIYF
TRBV5-1	TRBJ1-2	NA	NA	TGCGCCAGCAGCCAGGGACTCCGCTATGGCTACACCTTC	CASSQGLRYGYTF
TRBV6-1	TRBJ1-5	NA	NA	TGTGCCAGCAGTGAAGAGGGGCCCAATCAGCCCCAGCATTTT	CASSEEGPNQPQHF
TRBV7-9	TRBJ2-5	NA	NA	TGTGCCAGCAGCTTAGGGGGAGGAGGTGGAGAGACCCAGTACTTC	CASSLGGGGGETQYF
TRBV29-1	TRBJ2-3	TRBD1	NA	TGCAGCGTACCGACAGGGTGGTCAATCACAGATACGCAGTATTTT	CSVPTGWSITDTQYF
TRBV18	TRBJ1-5	NA	NA	TGTGCCAGCTCACCCCCTAATCAGCCCCAGCATTTT	CASSPPNQPQHF
TRBV18	TRBJ1-3	NA	NA	TGTGCCAGCTCACCAATACAGGACTCTGGAAACACCATATATTTT	CASSPIQDSGNTIYF
TRBV5-1	TRBJ2-1	NA	NA	TGCGCCAGCAGCTTGGGGCAGGAGAGCTACAATGAGCAGTTCTTC	CASSLGQESYNEQFF
TRBV30	TRBJ1-6	NA	NA	TGTGCCTGGAAACGGGATAATTCACCCCTCCACTTT	CAWKRDNSPLHF
TRBV5-1	TRBJ1-2	NA	few	TGCGCCAGCAGCCCAGGACAGTTAGCTAACTATGGCTACACCTTC	CASSPGQLANYGYTF
TRBV29-1	TRBJ2-5	TRBD1	NA	TGCAGCGTGGGACAGGGGCCCCAAGAGACCCAGTACTTC	CSVGQGPQETQYF
TRBV6-5	TRBJ2-7	TRBD2	once	TGTGCCAGCCTACCCAGCGGGGGCTACGAGCAGTACTTC	CASLPSGGYEQYF
TRBV7-6	TRBJ2-1	TRBD2	NA	TGTGCCAGCAGCTTAATAGGTGGGCCCAGCGGGAGACGGAATGAGCAGTTCTTC	CASSLIGGPSGRRNEQFF
TRBV2	TRBJ2-1	TRBD2	NA	TGTGCCAGCAGTGAAAGACCCAGCGGGAGAACAAATGAGCAGTTCTTC	CASSERPSGRTNEQFF
TRBV7-6	TRBJ1-2	NA	NA	TGTGCCAGCAGCTCCCGTAGAGGTTCTCTATATGGCTACACCTTC	CASSSRRGSLYGYTF
TRBV6-1	TRBJ2-3	NA	NA	TGTGCCAGCAGTGACTCGGGGCCGTTGGATACGCAGTATTTT	CASSDSGPLDTQYF
TRBV5-6	TRBJ1-1	NA	once	TGTGCCAGCGGTCGTGTGGCGAACACTGAAGCTTTCTTT	CASGRVANTEAFF
TRBV7-3	TRBJ2-3	NA	NA	TGTGCCAGCAGCTTAGGCAACCCGGGGGATACGCAGTATTTT	CASSLGNPGDTQYF
TRBV19	TRBJ2-5	NA	NA	TGTGCCAGTAGTATGGAGGGACGACTAGTCGGCGAGACCCAGTACTTC	CASSMEGRLVGETQYF
TRBV27	TRBJ1-6	NA	NA	TGTGCCAGCAGTTTATCGACGCGGGGGAGCAATTCACCCCTCCACTTT	CASSLSTRGSNSPLHF
TRBV7-9	TRBJ1-1	NA	NA	TGTGCCAGCAGCTCGGGACGAAATATGAACACTGAAGCTTTCTTT	CASSSGRNMNTEAFF
TRBV5-8	TRBJ2-1	NA	NA	TGTGCCAGCAGCTTGGGTCCTTCGGGGAGGAATGAGCAGTTCTTC	CASSLGPSGRNEQFF
TRBV6-1	TRBJ1-2	TRBD1	NA	TGTGCCAGCAGTAAAGGGGGGGACAGGGTCTCTTTTAACTATGGCTACACCTTC	CASSKGGDRVSFNYGYTF
TRBV12-5	TRBJ1-3	NA	NA	TGTGCTAGTGGTTTGGTACCCCACCAGGGACACTCTGGAAACACCATATATTTT	CASGLVPHQGHSGNTIYF
TRBV5-1	TRBJ2-1	TRBD2	NA	TGCGCCAGCACCCCTCGCGGGGACTATAATGAGCAGTTCTTC	CASTPRGDYNEQFF
TRBV2	TRBJ1-3	NA	NA	TGTGCCAGCAGCGGGGGTGGAACCCTTAGAAACACCATATATTTT	CASSGGGTLRNTIYF
TRBV28	TRBJ2-5	NA	NA	TGTGCCAGCAGCAACGGAGGGGCGGGACAAGAGACCCAGTACTTC	CASSNGGAGQETQYF
TRBV5-4	TRBJ1-2	NA	once	TGTGCCAGCAGCTTGGCGTCCGGAGATAACTATGGCTACACCTTC	CASSLASGDNYGYTF
TRBV4-2	TRBJ2-1	TRBD1	NA	TGTGCCAGCAGCCAAGCGACAGGGGCCTACAATGAGCAGTTCTTC	CASSQATGAYNEQFF
TRBV9	TRBJ2-3	TRBD1	once	TGTGCCAGCAGCGTATTCCGGACAGGGGTGAATACGCAGTATTTT	CASSVFRTGVNTQYF
TRBV5-1	TRBJ2-7	TRBD1	NA	TGCGCCAGCAGCTTGCCCGGGACAGGGGGCGCCTACGAGCAGTACTTC	CASSLPGTGGAYEQYF
TRBV10-1	TRBJ2-2	NA	once	TGCGCCAGCAGTGAGTCATCCGGGGAGCTGTTTTTT	CASSESSGELFF
TRBV11-2	TRBJ2-2	TRBD1	NA	TGTGCCAGCAGCTTAGGGTTTGGGACAGGCAACACCGGGGAGCTGTTTTTT	CASSLGFGTGNTGELFF
TRBV7-3	TRBJ2-3	NA	NA	TGTGCCAGCAGCTCCGTCCCGGGACTCCAAGATACGCAGTATTTT	CASSSVPGLQDTQYF
TRBV19	TRBJ1-2	TRBD1	NA	TGTGCCAGTAGGACGACAGGGGTAGGTGGCTACACCTTC	CASRTTGVGGYTF
TRBV28	TRBJ1-4	NA	NA	TGTGCCAGTGTCCAGGGTTGGTGGAATGAAAAACTGTTTTTT	CASVQGWWNEKLFF
TRBV5-1	TRBJ2-1	TRBD2	NA	TGCGCCAGCAGCGGCATAGCGGGAGGCCAGGATGAGCAGTTCTTC	CASSGIAGGQDEQFF
TRBV28	TRBJ2-7	TRBD2	NA	TGTGCCAGCAGTATACTAGCGGGAGAGACCTACGAGCAGTACTTC	CASSILAGETYEQYF
TRBV27	TRBJ2-7	TRBD1	NA	TGTGCCAGCAGTTTATCTAGTCGTGGGACAGGGATCTACGAGCAGTACTTC	CASSLSSRGTGIYEQYF
TRBV2	TRBJ1-3	NA	NA	TGTGCCAGCAGTGGGCCTTCTGGAAACACCATATATTTT	CASSGPSGNTIYF
TRBV2	TRBJ2-5	NA	NA	TGTGCCAGCGCCCTTCAGTCTGGTCAAGAGACCCAGTACTTC	CASALQSGQETQYF
TRBV28	TRBJ1-5	NA	NA	TGTGCCAGCAGTTCCCTCGCCCCCCATCAGCCCCAGCATTTT	CASSSLAPHQPQHF
TRBV27	TRBJ2-1	TRBD2	NA	TGTGCCAGCAGCTCGCGAGCCGGGACTAGCGGCTACAATGAGCAGTTCTTC	CASSSRAGTSGYNEQFF
TRBV18	TRBJ1-5	TRBD1	few	TGTGCCAGCTCAATGGGACAGGGTGATCAGCCCCAGCATTTT	CASSMGQGDQPQHF